The 2 T cell receptor beta chains given below trace back to one sample, sequenced in a study of T cell responses to AZD1222 COVID-19 vaccine. Data came from immunoSEQ multiplex PCR; TCRdb stores just in-frame clones and leaves some out. The sample carries some 120,000 clones, over 90% recorded once. The sample consisted of peripheral blood, taken on day 0 of AZD1222 vaccination. These receptors originate from an adult in good health.

The rearrangement joins TRBV2 to TRBJ1-1; no reliable D call. The CDR3 loop spans 13 amino acids. Germline CDR1 SNHLY, CDR2 FYNNEI. Trimming stripped 3 bases from V and 0 bases from J, with 5 bases between. CDR3: CASSEVVNTEAFF. The CDR3 DNA reads TGTGCCAGCAGTGAGGTAGTGAACACTGAAGCTTTCTTT.

This chain uses TRBV6-5 with TRBJ1-1, with a weak D call TRBD1 (5 bases). The CDR3 totals 14 residues. Looked up from germline, CDR1 is MNHEY and CDR2 is SVGAGI. Trimming pared 6 bases from V and 0 bases from J, leaving 11 bases between. The DNA of the CDR3 is TGTGCCAGCAGCCGGGACGGCATGAACACTGAAGCTTTCTTT. This codes for CASSRDGMNTEAFF.